This is a list of T cell receptor beta chains from one sample in a study of cytomegalovirus exposure and HLA in healthy donors. The protocol was immunoSEQ multiplex PCR, while the TCRdb copy is restricted to in-frame clones and leaves out a portion. Among roughly 140,000 clones listed, roughly three quarters were seen once. Sequencing input: PBMCs. The receptors derive from a woman between 40 and 50 years old in good health and CMV-seropositive. Both conserved end residues are part of each CDR3.

J: TRBJ2-5
V: TRBV7-3
CDR3: CASSLSREETQYF

J: TRBJ1-1
V: TRBV11-2
CDR3: CASSLEVGDTEAFF

J: TRBJ1-2
V: TRBV18
CDR3: CASSPDPTGWYGYTF

J: TRBJ2-5
V: TRBV5-1
CDR3: CASSLASEGTQYF

J: TRBJ2-1
V: TRBV6-5
CDR3: CASSSTGGEQFF

J: TRBJ2-2
V: TRBV7-9
CDR3: CATDREGVGELFF

J: TRBJ1-3
V: TRBV2
CDR3: CASSVTGNSGNTIYF

J: TRBJ2-7
V: TRBV5-1
CDR3: CASSLEPPSYEQYF

J: TRBJ1-6
V: TRBV5-6
CDR3: CASSPRGQGLNSPLHF

J: TRBJ2-3
V: TRBV5-6
CDR3: CASSMASTDTQYF

J: TRBJ2-2
V: TRBV25-1
CDR3: CASSEGGSSSTGELFF

J: TRBJ1-4
V: TRBV6-5
CDR3: CASRPGGNEKLFF

J: TRBJ1-4
V: TRBV2
CDR3: CASSSQGFGEKLFF

J: TRBJ2-2
V: TRBV10-1
CDR3: CASSQYRDTGELFF

J: TRBJ2-5
V: TRBV5-4
CDR3: CASSLGEGGAQETQYF

J: TRBJ2-1
V: TRBV11-2
CDR3: CASSASAGGDEQFF

J: NA
V: TRBV7-3
CDR3: CASSLMGQGASEQYF

J: TRBJ1-2
V: TRBV30
CDR3: CAWKSVAGGYGYTF

J: TRBJ2-1
V: TRBV18
CDR3: CASSPILAGGPSEQFF

J: TRBJ1-3
V: TRBV9
CDR3: CASSERGGGAQGNTIYF

J: TRBJ2-7
V: TRBV7-9
CDR3: CASSSQEGQGVAMYEQYF

J: TRBJ2-1
V: TRBV7-2
CDR3: CASSLAGGAAYNEQFF

J: TRBJ2-7
V: TRBV28
CDR3: CASSWYPDRGSHYEQYF

J: TRBJ2-3
V: TRBV6-1
CDR3: CASSEGQGWGDTQYF

J: TRBJ2-3
V: TRBV18
CDR3: CASLYQGSETDTQYF

J: TRBJ1-6
V: TRBV7-9
CDR3: CASSLDNQGNSPLHF

J: TRBJ2-3
V: TRBV7-2
CDR3: CASSLEGLAGARTDTQYF

J: TRBJ2-6
V: TRBV7-9
CDR3: CASSTWTGLNSGANVLTF

J: TRBJ1-2
V: TRBV5-4
CDR3: CASSYGTETYGYTF

J: TRBJ1-2
V: TRBV25-1
CDR3: CASSDGAGVFIYGYTF

J: TRBJ1-2
V: TRBV6-1
CDR3: CASFREENYGYTF

J: TRBJ1-1
V: TRBV11-1
CDR3: CASSLTPGGTEAFF

J: TRBJ2-2
V: TRBV5-1
CDR3: CASSGQGLNTGELFF

J: TRBJ2-3
V: TRBV19
CDR3: CASSIGAGASDTQYF

J: TRBJ2-2
V: TRBV7-3
CDR3: CASSTGQVNTGELFF

J: TRBJ1-4
V: TRBV2
CDR3: CASSVPRANRGVQEKLFF

J: TRBJ2-1
V: TRBV15
CDR3: CATSRASGGAMNEQFF